The clone carrying this T cell receptor (beta chain) was counted between two and nine times. Via MiXCR, TCRdb re-called the 5' RACE reads, giving one row per CDR3 protein. Of 53,000 or so distinct CDR3 sequences detected, approximately 15% appear once; the ten largest clones hold 15% to 20%. CDR3 size: 15 residues. Between the trimmed V and J ends, which lost 1 base and 0 bases, there was a span of 6 bases. Germline CDR1 reads KGHDR; CDR2 reads SFDVKD. These data are taken from a study of T cells of healthy individuals. This clonotype was sampled from a human donor in good health. The chain couples TRBV24-1 to TRBJ2-1; the D is unclear. The CDR3 region is CATSDFYSSYNEQFF. The CDR3 coding sequence is TGTGCCACCAGTGATTTTTACAGCTCCTACAATGAGCAGTTCTTC.